These 4 T cell receptor beta chains originate from one sample sequenced in a study of response to subunit inactivated influenza vaccine. TCRdb re-called the RT-PCR reads with MiXCR, one entry per CDR3 protein. Here the sample spans approximately 730,000 distinct CDR3 sequences, 14% being singletons. Sequenced material: PBMCs from blood, taken around 15 days before vaccination. The receptors come from a middle-aged man who received an inactivated influenza vaccine.

This rearrangement joins TRBV5-1 to TRBJ1-4, with 9 bases identical to TRBD1. Germline CDR1 reads SGHRS; CDR2 reads YFSETQ. The CDR3 spans 16 residues. The ends lost 0 bases at V and 5 bases at J; junction bases unmatched: 5. CDR3 DNA: TGCGCCAGCAGCTTGGCCGGACAGGGGCGAAATGAAAAACTGTTTTTT. It yields the protein CASSLAGQGRNEKLFF.

The chain employs TRBV6-1 and TRBJ2-4; the match to TRBD1 covers 9 bases. V trimming: 6 bases; J trimming: 6 bases; junction bases outside the gene matches: 3. The CDR3 runs 13 residues. The germline V gene has CDR1 MNHNS and CDR2 SASEGT. The CDR3: CASRGQGGNIQYF. As DNA, the CDR3 is TGTGCCAGCAGGGGACAGGGAGGAAACATTCAGTACTTC.

This clonotype was picked up a small number of times. The rearrangement links TRBV7-2 to TRBJ2-1, with D possibly being TRBD1 or TRBD2 (5 bases each). Germline CDR1 reads SGHTA; CDR2 reads FQGNSA. V was pared by 5 bases and J by 8 bases, with 19 bases between. The CDR3 is made up of 15 amino acids. This chain's CDR3 is CASSPSRDRLDEQFF. The CDR3, as DNA: TGTGCCAGCAGCCCCTCTAGGGACCGTTTAGATGAGCAGTTCTTC.

V and J are TRBV6-9 and TRBJ2-7, with D unclear. The length of the CDR3 is 15 residues. The V gene lost 0 bases and the J gene lost 3 bases, with 12 bases spanning the gap. The V gene's germline CDR1 is MNHGY and CDR2 SVAAGI. The CDR3 reads CASSYSLRFDYEQYF. CDR3 DNA sequence: TGTGCCAGCAGTTATTCGCTGCGTTTCGACTACGAGCAGTACTTC.